The entry below describes one T cell receptor beta chain. This sample stems from a study of shared T cell receptors in the human thymus. This table comes from immunoSEQ multiplex PCR, and its TCRdb copy is limited to in-frame clones, with some not included. The data contain some 720,000 clones, 88% of them singletons. These same records also appear under a second study, on human thymus T cells.

This TCR was sampled from a boy less than two years old with a congenital heart defect. Sequencing was done on a sample of thymocytes.

The CDR3 coding sequence is TGTGCCAGCAGCTTAGAGGGCTCCTCTAGCACAGATACGCAGTATTTT. Protein product: CASSLEGSSSTDTQYF. V and J are TRBV11-2 and TRBJ2-3; no clear D gene. CDR3 size: 16 residues. CDR1 SGHAT and CDR2 FQNNGV come from the germline V gene. Trimming removed 0 bases at V and 0 bases at J, with 10 bases between.